The rows below give T cell receptor beta chains drawn from one sample of a study of cytomegalovirus exposure and HLA in healthy donors. Profiling relied on immunoSEQ multiplex PCR, and the TCRdb table lists in-frame clones only, not all of them. The sample contains around 210,000 clones, 79% of which appear only once. Input material: PBMCs. The origin of the receptors is a man in his forties or fifties in good health and CMV-seronegative. The conserved cysteine and the conserved F or W are not part of the CDR3 here.

j_call v_call cdr3_aa
TRBJ2-1 TRBV6-9 ASSRDIGANEQF
TRBJ1-5 TRBV28 ASSAQARPQH
TRBJ1-1 TRBV2 ASSSILMNTEAF
TRBJ2-5 TRBV13 ASSLAGPPLEQY
TRBJ2-1 TRBV27 ASSSGGITYNEQF
TRBJ1-6 TRBV6-5 ASSYSGQSNSPLH
TRBJ1-2 TRBV25-1 ASSPGGGYT
TRBJ1-5 TRBV28 ASRIIDRGAGQPQH
TRBJ2-2 TRBV12-5 ASGPQGAGTGELF
TRBJ1-3 TRBV5-1 ASTQGQGASGNTIY
TRBJ2-1 TRBV7-9 ASSLVVLEPNEQF
TRBJ1-2 TRBV27 ASSLSGDYGYT
TRBJ2-6 TRBV29-1 SVDTSSGANVLT
TRBJ2-7 TRBV7-6 ASSLGGGYSYEQY
TRBJ2-7 TRBV5-4 ASSDGTGGYEQY
TRBJ2-7 TRBV11-2 ASSLVVGLYYEQY
TRBJ2-7 TRBV6-1 ASRGTSGYEQY
TRBJ2-5 TRBV28 ASSYGQGAQETQY
TRBJ1-1 TRBV10-3 AISDRDRGRLATEAF
TRBJ2-1 TRBV12-5 ASGLSGSREQF
TRBJ1-2 TRBV30 AWGHLRTGYGYT
TRBJ1-5 TRBV28 AIATGIGNQPQH
TRBJ2-3 TRBV6-5 ASREAGVKGDTQY
TRBJ2-2 TRBV5-1 ASSIQGTGNTGELF
TRBJ2-1 TRBV27 ASSSSGLAGVRSYNEQF
TRBJ2-1 TRBV9 ASSVDSGRYNEQF
TRBJ2-7 TRBV12-5 ASGLGTSGSSYEQY
TRBJ2-7 TRBV28 ASSLLAGGPYEQY
TRBJ2-1 TRBV5-1 ASSWGLAGDEQF
TRBJ1-4 TRBV6-6 ASSQTGATNEKLF
TRBJ2-2 TRBV5-4 ASSLGTSGRASYTGELF
TRBJ2-7 TRBV5-1 ASSLGTASSYEQY
TRBJ2-1 TRBV5-1 ASTTEASGHNEQF
TRBJ2-1 TRBV6-5 ASRHRGSTPSEQF
TRBJ2-1 TRBV14 ASSLIAGGYNEQF
TRBJ2-7 TRBV5-4 ASSFLASGGYEQY
- TRBV2 ASSLITGELF
TRBJ1-2 TRBV19 ASSIVPTASVNT
TRBJ1-5 TRBV2 ASSEEGDSNQPQH
TRBJ2-1 TRBV14 ASSFLADNEQF
TRBJ1-6 TRBV6-1 ASSEGQGRNSPLH
TRBJ1-2 TRBV19 ASSVDRAYGYT
TRBJ2-6 TRBV5-4 ASSPGGNSRANVLT
TRBJ1-1 TRBV28 ASSLSATGAFGTEAF
TRBJ1-1 TRBV29-1 SAAEGETEAF
TRBJ1-5 TRBV6-1 ASNAGDRPNQPQH
TRBJ2-7 TRBV28 ASRPQGSHEQY
TRBJ1-5 TRBV27 ASSLGMGRPQH
TRBJ2-3 TRBV11-2 ASSSTDTQY
TRBJ2-7 TRBV5-1 ASTRDGSPYEQY
TRBJ2-7 TRBV11-2 ASSLAPHPSSYEQY
TRBJ2-1 TRBV27 ASGLAGVRNEQF
TRBJ2-1 TRBV28 ASSFHLGLAGGNEQF
TRBJ1-1 TRBV30 AWSQQPGTEAF
TRBJ2-5 TRBV13 ASSPSQETQY
TRBJ2-7 TRBV18 ASSPALGGRYEQY
TRBJ2-5 TRBV11-2 ASSSGQGRRQETQY
TRBJ2-7 TRBV11-2 ASSLSSGIPSYEQY
TRBJ2-3 TRBV10-1 ASSDLGTSSTDTQY
TRBJ2-5 TRBV4-2 ASSSLAGGTQETQY